What follows are 27 T cell receptor beta chains derived from one specimen sequenced in a study of immune heterogeneity within non-small cell lung tumors. Amplification of TCR beta CDR3 was performed by multiplex PCR with 32 V and 13 J primers. MiXCR, applied by TCRdb to the multiplex PCR reads, yields one record per CDR3 protein. The data hold about 3,300 distinct CDR3 sequences, with roughly a quarter observed a single time. Template came from bulk tumor genomic DNA, at 550 to 700 ng per sample. Doctors removed several biopsies from each primary tumor during surgery, keeping them far apart. Newly diagnosed with untreated non-small cell lung cancer, the patients underwent curative surgery. The sequenced material came from lung tumor tissue. These receptors all come from a man aged 55 to 70 with non-small cell lung cancer.

Points on this clonotype: The junction differs from germline at one of its ends, possibly a read error. The chain has TRBV7-8 and TRBJ1-2, with D tentatively TRBD1 (6 bases). The CDR3 consists of 14 residues. Per germline, CDR1 SGHVS and CDR2 FQNEAQ. The DNA of the CDR3 is TGTGACAGCAGCCGAATGGACAGCTACTATGGCTACACCTTC. Translation gives CDSSRMDSYYGYTF.

This rearrangement joins TRBV9 to TRBJ2-5; D might be TRBD1 or TRBD2, each matching 6 bases. CDR3 length: 16 amino acids. Per germline, CDR1 SGDLS and CDR2 YYNGEE. V was trimmed by 0 bases and J by 3 bases, leaving 15 bases between them. The CDR3 here is CASSVEGGHLEETQYF. The CDR3 nucleotides read TGTGCCAGCAGCGTAGAGGGGGGTCATTTAGAAGAGACCCAGTACTTC.

The rearrangement joins TRBV12-3 or TRBV12-4 to TRBJ2-3; maybe TRBD2 (6 bases). Trimming pared 5 bases from V and 5 bases from J, leaving 14 bases between. This CDR3 region has 14 residues. CDR3 in amino acids: CASSLGRAIDTQYF. The CDR3 nucleotides read TGTGCCAGCAGTCTCGGGAGAGCGATAGATACGCAGTATTTT.

This clonotype was counted a few times. The genes are TRBV29-1 and TRBJ2-1; 11 bases align to TRBD2. CDR1 is SQVTM, CDR2 ANQGSEA, per germline. V lost 6 bases to trimming and J lost 5 bases; unmatched junction nucleotides: 12. The length of the CDR3 is 16 residues. CDR3 coding DNA: TGCAGCGTAATCCTTAGCGGGAGGGCCCTTGACAATGAGCAGTTCTTC. Translated, it gives CSVILSGRALDNEQFF.

The V and J genes are TRBV20-1 and TRBJ1-4; TRBD1 might be the D (5 bases). CDR1 is DFQATT, CDR2 SNEGSKA, per germline (reference sequence). CDR3 length equals 13 residues. The V gene lost 3 bases and the J gene lost 7 bases, with 12 bases spanning the gap. CDR3 sequence reads: CSASVPGPEKLFF. The CDR3 DNA is TGCAGTGCTAGTGTGCCAGGGCCTGAAAAACTGTTTTTT.

The chain employs TRBV2 and TRBJ2-2, with TRBD2 as a possible D gene (6 bases). In germline, CDR1 is SNHLY, CDR2 FYNNEI. V dropped 8 bases and J dropped 1 base, with 11 bases sitting between them. There are 14 residues in the CDR3. The DNA of the CDR3 is TGTGCCAGCTTTTTTAGCGGGAACACCGGGGAGCTGTTTTTT. As protein: CASFFSGNTGELFF. The full variable domain, in which reference TRBV2 and TRBJ2-2 provide the parts outside the CDR3, is EPEVTQTPSHQVTQMGQEVILRCVPISNHLYFYWYRQILGQKVEFLVSFYNNEISEKSEIFDDQFSVERPDGSNFTLKIRSTKLEDSAMYFCASFFSGNTGELFFGEGSRLTVL.

V and J are TRBV5-1 and TRBJ2-7, with unresolved D. The CDR3 length is 11 residues. V dropped 6 bases and J dropped 4 bases, with 8 bases sitting between them. Germline V gene lookup returns CDR1 SGHRS and CDR2 YFSETQ. The CDR3 DNA follows: TGCGCCAGCATCGCCTCGTACGAGCAGTACTTC. This codes for CASIASYEQYF. Together with reference TRBV5-1 and TRBJ2-7, the CDR3 gives the full variable domain: KAGVTQTPRYLIKTRGQQVTLSCSPISGHRSVSWYQQTPGQGLQFLFEYFSETQRNKGNFPGRFSGRQFSNSRSEMNVSTLELGDSALYLCASIASYEQYFGPGTRLTVT.

This clonotype is judged large. This CDR3 is CASSPLLAGVRDTQYF. The CDR3 coding sequence is TGTGCCAGTAGTCCACTACTAGCGGGAGTTAGGGATACGCAGTATTTT. The rearrangement joins TRBV19 to TRBJ2-3; 11 nucleotides line up with TRBD2. Trimming cost V 5 bases and J 6 bases; bases outside gene matches: 10. The CDR3 totals 16 residues. The germline V gene has CDR1 LNHDA and CDR2 SQIVND (reference sequence).

This clonotype ranks as medium-sized. The CDR3 is CASSRGGENIQYF. The CDR3 nucleotides are TGTGCCAGCAGCCGGGGCGGGGAAAACATTCAGTACTTC. This rearrangement joins TRBV9 to TRBJ2-4; the D gene is possibly TRBD2 (6 bases). The CDR3 sequence is 13 residues long. Trimming shortened V by 4 bases and J by 5 bases, and 10 bases separated the two germline ends. Looked up from germline, CDR1 is SGDLS and CDR2 is YYNGEE.

To note about this clonotype: This sequence may be a read error, since a much larger clone differs from it by one base. The CDR3 does not close with the conserved phenylalanine or tryptophan, likely indicating a read error. The V gene is TRBV6-9, the J gene TRBJ1-5; TRBD1 is a possible D gene (5 bases). Germline assignment: CDR1 MNHGY and CDR2 SVAAGI. The CDR3 runs 13 residues. V dropped 5 bases and J dropped 7 bases, with 12 bases sitting between them. The CDR3 nucleotides are TGTGCCAGCAGTGCCGGGTGGGGGCAGCCCCAGCATCTT. It specifies CASSAGWGQPQHL.

About this clonotype itself: A much larger clone differs by one base, so this may be a read error. The chain is built from TRBV6-5 and TRBJ2-5; TRBD1 aligns across 7 bases. Germline CDR1 MNHEY, CDR2 SVGAGI. The CDR3 covers 16 residues. V dropped 4 bases and J dropped 0; count of bases not matched to a gene: 8. The CDR3 DNA sequence: TGTGCCAGCAGTTCTAGACAGGGCCGGCACCAAGAGACCCAGTACTTC. This translates into CASSSRQGRHQETQYF.

The V gene is TRBV19, the J gene TRBJ2-1; either TRBD1 or TRBD2 may supply D (6 bases each). The CDR3 has 14 residues. Germline CDR1 reads LNHDA; CDR2 reads SQIVND (reference sequence). The ends were cut back, 10 bases at V and 7 bases at J, with 20 bases in the middle. The CDR3 reads CATRGGLTGNEQFF. Written as DNA, the CDR3 is TGTGCCACCCGAGGGGGGCTCACGGGGAATGAGCAGTTCTTC.

This chain connects TRBV9 to TRBJ2-3; TRBD1 agrees at 8 bases. This CDR3 has 15 residues. The V and J ends lost 4 bases and 1 base, in that order; junction bases with no gene match: 5. Germline V lookup: CDR1 SGDLS, CDR2 YYNGEE. The CDR3 sequence: CASSSLTGGTDTQYF. The CDR3 nucleotides are TGTGCCAGCAGCTCATTGACAGGGGGCACAGATACGCAGTATTTT.

CDR3 residues: CASSQEGRARGNTIYF. CDR3 nucleotides: TGCGCCAGCAGCCAAGAAGGCAGGGCTCGCGGAAACACCATATATTTT. The chain employs TRBV4-1 and TRBJ1-3, with D tentatively TRBD1 (5 bases). The CDR3 runs to 16 residues. Trimming took 0 bases from V and 4 from J, leaving 13 bases between them. Germline V gene data show CDR1 as MGHRA and CDR2 as YSYEKL.

On this clonotype itself: Because it lacks the conserved phenylalanine or tryptophan at the end, this CDR3 is likely a read error. This chain connects TRBV2 to TRBJ2-1; 12 bases fit TRBD2. With 6 bases clipped from V and 8 bases from J, the junction kept 8 bases outside the gene matches. CDR1 and CDR2 from the germline V gene are SNHLY and FYNNEI. The CDR3 is 15 amino acids. CDR3 bases: TGTGCCAGCAGGGAGACTAGCGGGAGCGGCTATGAGCAGTTCTCC. Protein: CASRETSGSGYEQFS.

V is TRBV7-2 and J is TRBJ2-3; perhaps TRBD1 as D (6 bases). The CDR3 extends over 15 amino acids. Germline assignment: CDR1 SGHTA and CDR2 FQGNSA. V lost 6 bases and J 2 bases, leaving 15 bases between the germline ends. The CDR3 DNA sequence: TGTGCCAGCAGTAGGGACATGGACAACACAGATACGCAGTATTTT. The encoded protein is CASSRDMDNTDTQYF. The variable domain in full, completed from reference TRBV7-2 and TRBJ2-3, reads GAGVSQSPSNKVTEKGKDVELRCDPISGHTALYWYRQSLGQGLEFLIYFQGNSAPDKSGLPSDRFSAERTGGSVSTLTIQRTQQEDSAVYLCASSRDMDNTDTQYFGPGTRLTVL.

Within the sample, this clonotype is medium-sized. The chain employs TRBV20-1 and TRBJ2-5, with D uncertain. Trimming stripped 0 bases from V and 6 bases from J, with 14 bases between. The CDR3 runs 14 residues. CDR1 DFQATT and CDR2 SNEGSKA come from the germline V gene (reference sequence). This chain's CDR3 is CSARDRAAPKTQYF. The CDR3 DNA sequence: TGCAGTGCTAGAGATCGGGCAGCCCCCAAGACCCAGTACTTC.

In this sample, this clonotype is medium-sized (0.01 to 0.1%). The V call is TRBV6-1, the J call TRBJ1-2; no clear D gene. The CDR3 extends over 12 amino acids. In germline, CDR1 is MNHNS, CDR2 SASEGT. V lost 6 bases, J lost 8 bases, and 13 bases lay in between. The CDR3 bases are TGTGCCAGCAGGGCGGGAGGATGGGGCTACACCTTC. Encoded protein: CASRAGGWGYTF.

J is TRBJ1-5 and V is TRBV19; no definite D call. Germline CDR1 and CDR2: LNHDA and SQIVND (reference sequence). The CDR3 is 15 residues long. Trimming left V 6 bases short and J 2 bases short, with 14 bases between. The CDR3 DNA sequence: TGTGCCAGTAGCCTACAGTGGATGCGCAATCAGCCCCAGCATTTT. Protein product: CASSLQWMRNQPQHF. The variable domain in full, with the rest retrieved from reference TRBV19 and TRBJ1-5, is DGGITQSPKYLFRKEGQNVTLSCEQNLNHDAMYWYRQDPGQGLRLIYYSQIVNDFQKGDIAEGYSVSREKKESFPLTVTSAQKNPTAFYLCASSLQWMRNQPQHFGDGTRLSIL.

V is TRBV30 and J is TRBJ2-5; the D gene is possibly TRBD1 (6 bases). V was trimmed by 2 bases and J by 4 bases, leaving 11 bases between them. The CDR3 covers 13 residues. CDR1 and CDR2 from the germline V gene are GTSNPN and SVGIG (reference sequence). Written as DNA, the CDR3 is TGTGCCTGGAGTTCCAGGGGTGGAGAGACCCAGTACTTC. This gives the protein CAWSSRGGETQYF.

Points on this clonotype: A read error may account for a junction end that differs from germline. The gene calls are TRBV20-1 and TRBJ1-6; 7 nucleotides align to TRBD1. The CDR3 has 14 amino acids. Germline lookup yields CDR1 DFQATT and CDR2 SNEGSKA (reference sequence). CDR3 bases: TGCAGTGTTAGAGGGGGACAGAGGTATTCACCCCTCCACTTT. Translation gives CSVRGGQRYSPLHF.

This clonotype is categorized as medium-sized. This rearrangement joins TRBV27 to TRBJ2-7; TRBD2 agrees at 7 bases. J gave up 3 bases and V 3 bases, and 5 bases lay outside the gene matches. Germline values: CDR1 MNHEY, CDR2 SMNVEV (reference sequence). This CDR3 is built from 14 residues. The CDR3: CASSLRSGIYEQYF. DNA of the CDR3: TGTGCCAGCAGTTTGCGGAGCGGGATCTACGAGCAGTACTTC.

In the case of this clonotype: This sequence may be a read error, since a much larger clone differs from it by one base. The chain employs TRBV2 and TRBJ2-2; TRBD1 might be the D (6 bases). Germline-derived CDR1 and CDR2 are SNHLY and FYNNEI. The CDR3 has 12 residues. In DNA form, the CDR3 reads TGTGCCAGCAGGTGGACAGCCGGGCAGCTGTTTTTT. This sequence encodes CASRWTAGQLFF.

This clonotype is categorized as medium-sized. The V call is TRBV5-1, the J call TRBJ2-7; D not resolved. Trimming removed 1 base from V and 2 bases from J, with 10 bases in between. This CDR3 region has 14 residues. In germline, CDR1 is SGHRS, CDR2 YFSETQ. In nucleotides, the CDR3 is TGCGCCAGCAGCTTGCGTCCACAAACCTACGAGCAGTACTTC. Its protein is CASSLRPQTYEQYF. Supplemented by reference TRBV5-1 and TRBJ2-7, the full variable domain reads KAGVTQTPRYLIKTRGQQVTLSCSPISGHRSVSWYQQTPGQGLQFLFEYFSETQRNKGNFPGRFSGRQFSNSRSEMNVSTLELGDSALYLCASSLRPQTYEQYFGPGTRLTVT.

The J gene is TRBJ2-3, the V gene TRBV2; 9 nucleotides line up with TRBD2. The CDR3 runs to 16 residues. Germline V CDR1 and CDR2: SNHLY, FYNNEI. Trimming at V came to 3 bases and at J to 2 bases, leaving 6 bases not matched to a gene. CDR3 coding DNA: TGTGCCAGCAGTGATAGACTAGCGGAGTCCACAGATACGCAGTATTTT. As protein: CASSDRLAESTDTQYF. Using reference TRBV2 and TRBJ2-3 for the parts outside the CDR3, the full variable domain is EPEVTQTPSHQVTQMGQEVILRCVPISNHLYFYWYRQILGQKVEFLVSFYNNEISEKSEIFDDQFSVERPDGSNFTLKIRSTKLEDSAMYFCASSDRLAESTDTQYFGPGTRLTVL.

In the case of this clonotype: This may come from a read error, since a much larger clone is one base off. The genes are TRBV5-1 and TRBJ2-3, with a weak D call TRBD2 (5 bases). The CDR3 runs 15 residues. CDR1 and CDR2 (germline): SGHRS, YFSETQ. DNA of the CDR3: TGCGACAGCAGCTTGGCGAGGGTTGAATTGGATACGCAGTATTTT. This sequence encodes CDSSLARVELDTQYF.

The rearrangement joins TRBV2 to TRBJ1-2, with D possibly TRBD1 on 6 matching bases. The V end lost 5 bases, the J end lost 0 bases, and 13 bases lay between the germline ends. In germline, CDR1 is SNHLY, CDR2 FYNNEI. The CDR3 is 15 amino acids. CDR3 protein: CASSNRRQANYGYTF. In DNA, the CDR3 is TGTGCCAGCAGTAACCGCCGACAGGCTAACTATGGCTACACCTTC.